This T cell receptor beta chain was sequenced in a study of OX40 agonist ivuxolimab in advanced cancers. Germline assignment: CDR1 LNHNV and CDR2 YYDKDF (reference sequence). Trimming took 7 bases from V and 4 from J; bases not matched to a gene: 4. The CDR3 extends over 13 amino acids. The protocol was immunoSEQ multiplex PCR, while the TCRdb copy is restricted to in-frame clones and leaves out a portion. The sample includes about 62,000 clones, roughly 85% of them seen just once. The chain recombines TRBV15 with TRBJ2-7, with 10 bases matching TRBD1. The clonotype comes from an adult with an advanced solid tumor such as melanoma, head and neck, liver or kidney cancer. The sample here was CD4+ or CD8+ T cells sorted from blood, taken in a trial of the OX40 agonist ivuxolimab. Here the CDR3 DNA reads TGTGCCACCAATAGGGACAGGGGTTACGAGCAGTACTTC. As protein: CATNRDRGYEQYF.